Presented here are 32 T cell receptor beta chains from one specimen sequenced in a study of T cell repertoires in cytomegalovirus infection. TCRdb reanalysed the reads using MiXCR and keeps one entry per CDR3 protein. The data hold 300,000 to 450,000 distinct CDR3 sequences, with 18% observed a single time. Sequenced material: PBMCs. The receptors were gathered from a human donor in good health (CMV status not recorded). Some clones in this sample may be carry-over from other donors' samples.

This clonotype has a handful of counts. This chain links TRBV5-1 with TRBJ1-1, with D unresolved. Trimming took 0 bases from V and 4 from J, leaving 10 bases between them. The germline CDR1 and CDR2 sequences are SGHRS and YFSETQ. The CDR3 is made up of 14 amino acids. For the CDR3, the DNA is TGCGCCAGCAGCTTGGCCGGGGTGGGCACTGAAGCTTTCTTT. As protein: CASSLAGVGTEAFF.

This clonotype was seen ten or more times. The chain uses TRBV7-6 and TRBJ2-2, with TRBD2 identical over 8 bases. V gave up 5 bases and J gave up 5 bases; unmatched junction bases: 10. This CDR3 contains 16 residues. CDR1 SGHVS and CDR2 FNYEAQ come from the germline V gene. This chain's CDR3 is CASSGRGGPETGELFF. For the CDR3, the DNA is TGTGCCAGCAGCGGCCGGGGGGGACCGGAAACCGGGGAGCTGTTTTTT.

This clonotype occurred many times. The chain has TRBV7-9 and TRBJ1-3; D not certain. This CDR3 has 12 amino acids. Germline V gene data show CDR1 as SEHNR and CDR2 as FQNEAQ (reference sequence). V lost 5 bases to trimming and J lost 4 bases, with 6 bases between them. CDR3 in amino acids: CASSPLGNTIYF. The CDR3 coding sequence is TGTGCCAGCAGCCCCCTCGGAAACACCATATATTTT.

The J gene is TRBJ1-1, the V gene TRBV5-6, with D hard to call. V was shortened by 0 bases and J by 6 bases, with 6 bases between the two germline ends. The CDR3 has 12 residues. In germline, CDR1 is SGHDT, CDR2 YYEEEE. In DNA, the CDR3 is TGTGCCAGCAGCTTGGAAGGGCCTGAAGCTTTCTTT. It translates to CASSLEGPEAFF.

Ten or more counts support this clonotype. The chain has TRBV7-2 and TRBJ2-1; D could derive from TRBD1 or TRBD2 (5 bases each). Trimming pared 0 bases from V and 5 bases from J, leaving 11 bases between. CDR3 size: 15 residues. Looked up from germline, CDR1 is SGHTA and CDR2 is FQGNSA. The CDR3 is CASSLAGTQNNEQFF. DNA for the CDR3: TGTGCCAGCAGCTTAGCAGGGACCCAAAACAATGAGCAGTTCTTC.

The chain has TRBV29-1 and TRBJ2-5; D not certain. V lost 4 bases, J lost 5 bases, and 11 bases lay in between. CDR1 and CDR2 from the germline V gene are SQVTM and ANQGSEA. CDR3 size: 12 residues. The CDR3 reads CSVVGLPETQYF. For the CDR3, the DNA is TGCAGCGTTGTTGGGCTACCGGAGACCCAGTACTTC.

The gene calls are TRBV5-1 and TRBJ1-1; D unclear. CDR3 length equals 13 residues. Trimming shortened V by 1 base and J by 6 bases, and 10 bases separated the two germline ends. Germline CDR1 SGHRS, CDR2 YFSETQ. The CDR3 loop reads CASSLRLAAEAFF. The CDR3 DNA reads TGCGCCAGCAGCTTGAGGTTGGCGGCTGAAGCTTTCTTT.

The DNA of the CDR3 is TGTGCCAGCAGTTTACGAGCGGGATTACAAGAGACCCAGTACTTC. Amino acids: CASSLRAGLQETQYF. The chain joins TRBV12-3 or TRBV12-4 to TRBJ2-5; 7 nucleotides line up with TRBD2. The CDR3 spans 15 residues. After removal of 2 bases from V and 2 bases from J, the junction contained 5 bases not matched to a gene.

In this sample, this clonotype turned up a few times. The chain joins TRBV2 to TRBJ2-2; a weak D match, TRBD1 (5 bases). The CDR3 extends over 13 amino acids. Trimming pared 7 bases from V and 0 bases from J, leaving 6 bases between. Germline CDR1 and CDR2: SNHLY and FYNNEI. The CDR3 DNA is TGTGCCAGCATCAGGGCGAACACCGGGGAGCTGTTTTTT. It codes for CASIRANTGELFF.

The chain combines TRBV30 with TRBJ2-7; D is ambiguous. V lost 0 bases to trimming and J lost 2 bases, with 8 bases between them. The CDR3 is made up of 13 amino acids. Germline V gene lookup returns CDR1 GTSNPN and CDR2 SVGIG (reference sequence). Here the CDR3 reads CAWSVQETYEQYF. CDR3 DNA sequence: TGTGCCTGGAGTGTGCAGGAAACCTACGAGCAGTACTTC.

This clonotype came up many times. The V and J genes are TRBV12-3 or TRBV12-4 and TRBJ2-6; D call uncertain. V was clipped by 6 bases and J by 0 bases, with 6 bases between them. This CDR3 comprises 14 residues. The CDR3 spells CASRPSSGANVLTF. Written as DNA, the CDR3 is TGTGCCAGCAGACCGTCCTCTGGGGCCAACGTCCTGACTTTC.

The chain links TRBV19 to TRBJ2-2, with TRBD1 matching 7 bases. V lost 3 bases to trimming and J lost 3 bases; unmatched junction nucleotides: 7. The CDR3 runs 16 residues. Germline loops: CDR1 LNHDA, CDR2 SQIVND (reference sequence). The CDR3 loop is CASSINRGQHTGELFF. DNA for the CDR3: TGTGCCAGTAGTATTAACAGGGGCCAGCACACCGGGGAGCTGTTTTTT.

The chain uses TRBV20-1 and TRBJ2-5; D call uncertain. Trimming shortened V by 5 bases and J by 2 bases, and 3 bases separated the two germline ends. Germline CDR1 reads DFQATT; CDR2 reads SNEGSKA (reference sequence). The CDR3 is 10 amino acids. CDR3 in amino acids: CSADQETQYF. The CDR3 DNA reads TGCAGTGCTGATCAAGAGACCCAGTACTTC.

This clonotype has at least ten counts. The rearrangement uses TRBV7-6 and TRBJ2-1; 12 bases are a match to TRBD2. The CDR3 runs 17 residues. CDR1 is SGHVS and CDR2 is FNYEAQ in the germline V gene. With 4 bases clipped from V and 5 bases from J, the junction kept 9 bases outside the gene matches. The CDR3 reads CASSSVTSGRNHNEQFF. The CDR3 region has the DNA TGTGCCAGCAGCTCTGTTACTAGCGGGAGGAACCACAATGAGCAGTTCTTC.

The chain recombines TRBV12-3 or TRBV12-4 with TRBJ2-3, with 8 bases lining up with TRBD2. This CDR3 comprises 16 residues. J was trimmed by 2 bases and V by 3 bases; bases with no gene match: 7. CDR3 sequence reads: CASSFWAGGNTDTQYF. The CDR3 DNA reads as TGTGCCAGCAGTTTTTGGGCGGGGGGCAACACAGATACGCAGTATTTT.

This clonotype came up many times. The chain uses TRBV28 and TRBJ1-1; D perhaps matches TRBD1 (5 bases). With 7 bases removed from V and 7 bases from J, the gap between germline ends came to 10 bases. CDR1 and CDR2 from the germline V gene are MDHEN and SYDVKM. This CDR3 has 11 residues. The CDR3 reads CASNGGGEAFF. The CDR3 DNA sequence: TGTGCCAGCAACGGGGGGGGTGAAGCTTTCTTT.

This clonotype appeared a few times. The chain has TRBV30 and TRBJ1-1; TRBD1 is a possible D gene (5 bases). CDR3 size: 15 residues. CDR1 and CDR2 (germline): GTSNPN, SVGIG (reference sequence). Trimming cost V 1 base and J 6 bases, with 18 bases left between them. This chain's CDR3 is CAWSAYSTASSEAFF. The CDR3 DNA reads as TGTGCCTGGAGTGCCTACTCGACAGCGTCCTCTGAAGCTTTCTTT.

The rearrangement links TRBV12-3 or TRBV12-4 to TRBJ2-7, with D unresolved. Between the trimmed V and J ends, which lost 3 bases and 7 bases, there was a span of 10 bases. The CDR3 contains 12 residues. The CDR3: CASSFYGPEQYF. CDR3 bases: TGTGCCAGCAGTTTTTATGGCCCGGAGCAGTACTTC.

This clonotype was seen more than once but under ten times. The chain couples TRBV6-5 to TRBJ1-2, with 10 positions matching TRBD1. The CDR3 loop spans 17 amino acids. The germline gives CDR1 MNHEY, CDR2 SVGAGI. V lost 8 bases to trimming and J lost 4 bases; unmatched junction nucleotides: 16. Here the CDR3 DNA reads TGTGCCAGCTCTAGAGGGACAGGGGCCTGGGGGACCTATGGCTACACCTTC. It specifies CASSRGTGAWGTYGYTF.

V and J are TRBV7-4 and TRBJ1-5, with TRBD1 identical over 7 bases. CDR3 length: 16 residues. Trimming at V came to 2 bases and at J to 3 bases, leaving 7 bases not matched to a gene. The V gene's germline CDR1 is SGHVT and CDR2 SQSDAQ. The CDR3 here is CASSLQGGGVNQPQHF. Here the CDR3 DNA reads TGTGCCAGCAGCTTACAGGGGGGGGGGGTCAATCAGCCCCAGCATTTT.

This clonotype was counted between two and nine times. The rearrangement links TRBV2 to TRBJ1-2; D gene ambiguous. The germline V and J ends were trimmed by 4 bases and 6 bases, with 12 bases remaining between them. Germline V CDR1 and CDR2: SNHLY, FYNNEI. The CDR3 is 13 residues long. CDR3 sequence (DNA): TGTGCCAGCAGTGGCAGCGCCGTCAATGGCTACACCTTC. As protein: CASSGSAVNGYTF.

The CDR3 protein is CASQIRAPFSGQPQHF. The CDR3 DNA reads TGTGCCAGTCAAATAAGGGCCCCATTCTCAGGTCAGCCCCAGCATTTT. This chain joins TRBV19 and TRBJ1-5; D is unclear. Germline CDR1 LNHDA, CDR2 SQIVND (reference sequence). The CDR3 runs 16 residues. The V end lost 8 bases, the J end lost 6 bases, and 23 bases lay between the germline ends. Looking up the rest from reference TRBV19 and TRBJ1-5 gives the full variable domain: DGGITQSPKYLFRKEGQNVTLSCEQNLNHDAMYWYRQDPGQGLRLIYYSQIVNDFQKGDIAEGYSVSREKKESFPLTVTSAQKNPTAFYLCASQIRAPFSGQPQHFGDGTRLSIL.

The chain is built from TRBV25-1 and TRBJ2-3, with D hard to call. The CDR3 totals 15 residues. Deletions cut 0 bases from V and 4 bases from J, with 11 bases between. Germline V gene lookup returns CDR1 MGHDK and CDR2 SYGVNS. The DNA for the CDR3 is TGTGCCAGCAGTGAATATTTTTTCGGCCCAGATACGCAGTATTTT. This encodes CASSEYFFGPDTQYF.

The rearrangement joins TRBV12-3 or TRBV12-4 to TRBJ2-3; maybe TRBD2 (5 bases). CDR3 length equals 15 residues. The ends were cut back, 3 bases at V and 4 bases at J, with 14 bases in the middle. The CDR3 DNA reads as TGTGCCAGCAGTTTCGCCCGGGATAGGGCAGATACGCAGTATTTT. Encoded protein: CASSFARDRADTQYF.

In the case of this clonotype: A read error may explain this, as a much larger clone is one base away. The chain links TRBV12-3 or TRBV12-4 to TRBJ2-1; D uncertain. The CDR3 covers 13 residues. The CDR3 region is CASSFEAPNEQLF. CDR3 in DNA: TGTGCCAGCAGTTTTGAAGCTCCCAATGAGCAGCTCTTC.

This clonotype was seen a handful of times. The chain joins TRBV10-3 to TRBJ1-4, with 7 bases aligning to TRBD1. With 10 bases clipped from V and 8 bases from J, the junction kept 10 bases outside the gene matches. The germline CDR1 and CDR2 sequences are ENHRY and SYGVKD. The CDR3 runs 13 residues. The CDR3 is CATRPDRDEKLFF. The CDR3 DNA follows: TGTGCCACCCGTCCCGACAGGGACGAAAAACTGTTTTTT.

The chain links TRBV6-5 to TRBJ1-5, with D unclear. Germline CDR1 and CDR2: MNHEY and SVGAGI. The CDR3 has 14 residues. V dropped 4 bases and J dropped 0 bases, with 7 bases sitting between them. The CDR3 DNA is TGTGCCAGCAGTTTGGGTAATAGCAATCAGCCCCAGCATTTT. It specifies CASSLGNSNQPQHF.

The rearrangement uses TRBV6-6 and TRBJ1-1; D is unresolved. Germline lookup yields CDR1 MNHNY and CDR2 SVGAGI (reference sequence). The CDR3 consists of 12 residues. V was pared by 4 bases and J by 3 bases, with 6 bases between. The CDR3 region is CASSSFHTEAFF. CDR3 in DNA: TGTGCCAGCAGTTCGTTCCACACTGAAGCTTTCTTT.

This clonotype was seen once. V gene TRBV5-5 combines with J gene TRBJ1-6; 7 bases are shared with TRBD1. The germline V gene encodes CDR1 SGHKS and CDR2 YYEKEE (reference sequence). J lost 2 bases, V lost 3 bases, and 2 bases had no gene match. CDR3 length: 15 amino acids. CDR3 DNA sequence: TGTGCCAGCAGCTGGGACAGAGCCTATAATTCACCCCTCCACTTT. It yields the protein CASSWDRAYNSPLHF.

The table lists this clonotype with many counts. This rearrangement joins TRBV7-2 to TRBJ1-2, with D possibly TRBD1 on 5 matching bases. Germline V gene lookup returns CDR1 SGHTA and CDR2 FQGNSA. This CDR3 has 13 residues. V gave up 5 bases and J gave up 6 bases, with 13 bases separating them. The CDR3 sequence: CASSQGTGDGYTF. Written as DNA, the CDR3 is TGTGCCAGCAGCCAGGGAACGGGCGATGGCTACACCTTC.

This clonotype was observed at least ten times. The chain employs TRBV7-2 and TRBJ1-3; TRBD1 might be the D (5 bases). V was clipped by 5 bases and J by 3 bases, with 17 bases between them. Germline loops: CDR1 SGHTA, CDR2 FQGNSA. CDR3 length: 16 amino acids. CDR3 sequence: CASSLRAGLSGNTIYF. In nucleotides, the CDR3 is TGTGCCAGCAGCCTCAGGGCGGGGTTAAGTGGAAACACCATATATTTT.

For the CDR3, the DNA is TGTGCCAGCAGCCAAGTATTGCGAGGGCCCCGTGGCTACACCTTC. Amino acids: CASSQVLRGPRGYTF. J is TRBJ1-2 and V is TRBV3-1; D gene ambiguous. V was shortened by 1 base and J by 7 bases, with 16 bases between the two germline ends. The CDR3 length is 15 residues. Germline-derived CDR1 and CDR2 are LGHDT and YNNKEL (reference sequence).